This passage covers 21 T cell receptor beta chains from one sample sequenced in a study of cytomegalovirus exposure and HLA in healthy donors. PCR was performed using 60 Vbeta and 13 Jbeta primers. Assay used: immunoSEQ multiplex PCR; TCRdb lists only in-frame clones, some missing. Of about 140,000 clones in the sample, approximately 80% were seen once. Sequences were obtained from PBMCs. The source of these receptors is a woman younger than 35 in good health and CMV-seropositive.

The chain is built from TRBV4-1 and TRBJ1-2, with 9 positions matching TRBD1. The CDR3 is made up of 16 amino acids. Germline CDR1 reads MGHRA; CDR2 reads YSYEKL. After removal of 1 base from V and 5 bases from J, the junction contained 8 bases not matched to a gene. Here the CDR3 reads CASSQGTGGTSYGYTF. The CDR3 region has the DNA TGCGCCAGCAGCCAAGGAACAGGGGGCACGTCGTATGGCTACACCTTC.

This chain connects TRBV19 to TRBJ1-6; D remains unclear. The CDR3 consists of 16 residues. V lost 0 bases, J lost 12 bases, and 18 bases lay in between. Germline loops: CDR1 LNHDA, CDR2 SQIVND (reference sequence). CDR3 coding DNA: TGTGCCAGTAGTATAGATCTAAGACATCCGCCCGAACCCCTCCACTTT. Translating it yields CASSIDLRHPPEPLHF.

The chain combines TRBV7-6 with TRBJ2-5; TRBD2 is a possible D gene (6 bases). CDR1 and CDR2 from the germline V gene are SGHVS and FNYEAQ. V lost 4 bases and J 5 bases, leaving 20 bases between the germline ends. The CDR3 has 16 amino acids. The CDR3 here is CASSSHGAYGTETQYF. CDR3 coding DNA: TGTGCCAGCAGCTCGCACGGGGCCTACGGGACTGAGACCCAGTACTTC. The full variable domain, rest sourced from reference TRBV7-6 and TRBJ2-5, is GAGVSQSPRYKVTKRGQDVALRCDPISGHVSLYWYRQALGQGPEFLTYFNYEAQQDKSGLPNDRFSAERPEGSISTLTIQRTEQRDSAMYRCASSSHGAYGTETQYFGPGTRLLVL.

The rearrangement joins TRBV7-2 to TRBJ2-7; D remains unclear. This CDR3 comprises 13 residues. Trimming cost V 3 bases and J 6 bases, with 12 bases left between them. The germline V gene encodes CDR1 SGHTA and CDR2 FQGNSA. As DNA, the CDR3 is TGTGCCAGCAGCTTTTCCGGCGGAGCCGAGCAGTACTTC. It codes for CASSFSGGAEQYF.

V gene TRBV10-3 combines with J gene TRBJ1-6; 7 bases map to TRBD1. This CDR3 has 16 residues. V lost 4 bases, J lost 3 bases, and 6 bases stayed unmatched. Per the germline V gene, CDR1 is ENHRY and CDR2 is SYGVKD. CDR3 loop: CAISGQGPNYNSPLHF. CDR3 nucleotide sequence: TGTGCCATCAGTGGACAGGGACCTAACTATAATTCACCCCTCCACTTT.

The chain uses TRBV30 and TRBJ2-5; no reliable D call. TRBJ2-7 explains the end of the DNA better; the J call may be wrong. The CDR3 totals 13 residues. Germline loops: CDR1 GTSNPN, CDR2 SVGIG (reference sequence). CDR3 sequence reads: CAWSVGQFYEQYF. CDR3 in DNA: TGTGCCTGGAGTGTTGGGCAGTTCTACGAGCAGTACTTC.

The rearrangement joins TRBV2 to TRBJ1-1; D gene unclear. V was clipped by 10 bases and J by 0 bases, with 12 bases between them. CDR1 and CDR2 from the germline V gene are SNHLY and FYNNEI. CDR3 size: 13 residues. The CDR3: CATHRRVNTEAFF. CDR3 DNA sequence: TGTGCCACCCACCGCCGGGTGAACACTGAAGCTTTCTTT. Full variable domain (missing parts from reference TRBV2 and TRBJ1-1): EPEVTQTPSHQVTQMGQEVILRCVPISNHLYFYWYRQILGQKVEFLVSFYNNEISEKSEIFDDQFSVERPDGSNFTLKIRSTKLEDSAMYFCATHRRVNTEAFFGQGTRLTVV.

The DNA of the CDR3 is TGCGCCAGCAGCTATAACTCGATCTTCGGCAGGGACTTTAACTATGGCTACACCTTC. This gives the protein CASSYNSIFGRDFNYGYTF. This rearrangement joins TRBV5-1 to TRBJ1-2, with D possibly TRBD1 on 5 matching bases. V was cut by 3 bases and J by 1 base, with 25 bases left in between. The CDR3 is made up of 19 amino acids. Germline V CDR1 and CDR2: SGHRS, YFSETQ.

V usage is TRBV6-1 and J usage is TRBJ1-5; the match to TRBD1 covers 7 bases. The germline CDR1 and CDR2 sequences are MNHNS and SASEGT. CDR3 size: 15 residues. The V and J ends lost 7 bases and 3 bases, in that order; junction bases with no gene match: 9. CDR3 coding DNA: TGTGCCAGCATTTTAGACAGGGTGAACAATCAGCCCCAGCATTTT. It codes for CASILDRVNNQPQHF.

This sequence joins TRBV19 and TRBJ2-1, with 8 bases aligning to TRBD2. V trimming: 8 bases; J trimming: 7 bases; junction bases outside the gene matches: 7. Germline CDR1 reads LNHDA; CDR2 reads SQIVND (reference sequence). The CDR3 contains 13 residues. The CDR3 here is CASREGRTNEQFF. The CDR3 DNA follows: TGTGCCAGTCGGGAGGGTCGAACGAATGAGCAGTTCTTC.

This chain joins TRBV4-2 and TRBJ2-5; D remains unclear. Germline assignment: CDR1 LGHNA and CDR2 YNFKEQ. The V end was cut by 2 bases, the J end by 5 bases, with 12 bases between. The CDR3 is 14 amino acids. The CDR3 bases are TGTGCCAGCAGCCAATCGTTGGAGTTGGAGACCCAGTACTTC. It encodes CASSQSLELETQYF.

The chain recombines TRBV4-2 with TRBJ2-7, with 7 nucleotides matching TRBD1. Germline V gene sequence: CDR1 LGHNA, CDR2 YNFKEQ. The trim removed 0 bases at V and 2 bases at J, leaving 4 bases unmatched. The CDR3 covers 15 residues. Here the CDR3 reads CASSQEGGPTYEQYF. DNA of the CDR3: TGTGCCAGCAGCCAAGAAGGGGGCCCAACCTACGAGCAGTACTTC.

The chain recombines TRBV10-3 with TRBJ2-1; 9 bases line up with TRBD2. The J segment lost 4 bases and the V segment lost 6 bases, leaving 10 bases of the junction unmatched. Germline lookup yields CDR1 ENHRY and CDR2 SYGVKD. The CDR3 runs 16 residues. For the CDR3, the DNA is TGTGCCATCAGCGGGTTGGCTAGCGGGGCTTACAATGAGCAGTTCTTC. Amino acid sequence: CAISGLASGAYNEQFF.

The chain is built from TRBV7-9 and TRBJ2-4; D is perhaps TRBD2 (6 bases). The CDR3 loop spans 14 amino acids. CDR1 SEHNR and CDR2 FQNEAQ come from the germline V gene (reference sequence). V lost 4 bases, J lost 5 bases, and 12 bases lay in between. The CDR3: CASSSTWEENIQYF. For the CDR3, the DNA is TGTGCCAGCAGCTCAACTTGGGAGGAAAACATTCAGTACTTC.

V usage is TRBV4-1 and J usage is TRBJ1-1, with no clear D. The CDR3 covers 15 residues. Trimming stripped 1 base from V and 4 bases from J, with 13 bases between. Germline assignment: CDR1 MGHRA and CDR2 YSYEKL. CDR3 sequence (DNA): TGCGCCAGCAGCCAAGTCTCCGGGTCGGGCACTGAAGCTTTCTTT. It encodes CASSQVSGSGTEAFF.

The rearrangement joins TRBV30 to TRBJ1-5; no definite D call. Trimming took off 0 bases at V and 0 bases at J, with 12 bases between the two ends. The CDR3 is 16 residues long. Germline-derived CDR1 and CDR2 are GTSNPN and SVGIG (reference sequence). The CDR3 DNA follows: TGTGCCTGGAGTGTGTCCGGTAAAACTAGCAATCAGCCCCAGCATTTT. Protein product: CAWSVSGKTSNQPQHF. Together with reference TRBV30 and TRBJ1-5, the CDR3 gives the full variable domain: SQTIHQWPATLVQPVGSPLSLECTVEGTSNPNLYWYRQAAGRGLQLLFYSVGIGQISSEVPQNLSASRPQDRQFILSSKKLLLSDSGFYLCAWSVSGKTSNQPQHFGDGTRLSIL.

This clone was detected a few times. J is TRBJ1-5 and V is TRBV5-1; 7 bases are a match to TRBD1. The CDR3 extends over 13 amino acids. Germline assignment: CDR1 SGHRS and CDR2 YFSETQ. V lost 4 bases to trimming and J lost 4 bases; unmatched junction nucleotides: 2. DNA for the CDR3: TGCGCCAGCAGCCTGGGACAGAATCAGCCCCAGCATTTT. The encoded protein is CASSLGQNQPQHF.

The chain uses TRBV6-6 and TRBJ1-2; D might be TRBD1 (6 bases). The germline V gene has CDR1 MNHNY and CDR2 SVGAGI (reference sequence). V dropped 5 bases and J dropped 8 bases, with 15 bases sitting between them. The CDR3 runs to 13 residues. The CDR3 protein is CASSPDRSGGYTF. The DNA for the CDR3 is TGTGCCAGCAGTCCTGACAGGTCAGGGGGCTACACCTTC.

The rearrangement uses TRBV11-2 and TRBJ2-1, with 12 positions matching TRBD2. The CDR3 runs to 17 residues. In germline, CDR1 is SGHAT, CDR2 FQNNGV. Unmatched junction bases numbered 9, after V lost 1 base and J lost 8 bases. The DNA for the CDR3 is TGTGCCAGCAGCTTAGCCGGACTAGCGGGGATGAAGGATGAGCAGTTCTTC. It is translated as CASSLAGLAGMKDEQFF.

The rearrangement joins TRBV2 to TRBJ2-1; 8 bases are a match to TRBD2. V trimming: 11 bases; J trimming: 6 bases; junction bases outside the gene matches: 12. Germline V gene data show CDR1 as SNHLY and CDR2 as FYNNEI. The CDR3 spans 14 residues. CDR3: CAQDTVAGSNEQFF. CDR3 coding DNA: TGTGCCCAAGACACGGTAGCGGGGTCCAATGAGCAGTTCTTC.

The chain carries TRBV7-8 and TRBJ1-2, with unresolved D. The V end was cut by 5 bases, the J end by 5 bases, with 24 bases between. Germline values: CDR1 SGHVS, CDR2 FQNEAQ. This CDR3 region has 17 residues. The CDR3 DNA is TGTGCCAGCAGCCGATCCCAAGACAAGACGCTTAAGTATGGCTACACCTTC. Its translation: CASSRSQDKTLKYGYTF.